These T cell receptor beta chains were read from a single sample in a study of chemoradiotherapy in HPV16-positive cancers. TCRdb keeps only in-frame clones here, not all; method: immunoSEQ multiplex PCR. The sample lists several thousand clones; 65% to 80% were seen once. Specimen: tumor tissue, collected from a patient who underwent chemoradiotherapy. All receptors derive from a human donor with HPV-associated anogenital cancer. Both conserved end residues are trimmed from each CDR3. Fields, in order: V gene, D gene, CDR3 protein. A D gene is named only where the DNA matches it firmly.

>TRBV7-8|-
ASSPRAALNTEAF
>TRBV10-3|-
AISEGVSNQPQH
>TRBV18|TRBD2
ASSPPSSGGDYNEQF
>TRBV5-1|TRBD2
ASSGGTSFHNEQF
>TRBV5-1|-
ASSLLPSARLDSYEQY
>TRBV6-5|-
ASRSEPDGTYEQY
>TRBV29-1|-
SVSEPTYSGANVLT
>TRBV5-1|-
ASSLVQDQNTEAF
>TRBV2|-
ASSDEGGELF
>TRBV27|TRBD1
ASSWGQGPATETQY
>TRBV2|-
ASSEKNYGYT
>TRBV7-3|-
ASSFTRNSPLH
>TRBV6-1|TRBD1
ASTLTGTAYEQY
>TRBV18|TRBD1
ASLGQPNTEAF
>TRBV7-9|-
ASSPYGGREAGNTIY
>TRBV27|-
ASSPLSRAGHQPQH
>TRBV18|TRBD1
ASSLLQGYEQY
>TRBV28|-
ASRSRSGANVLT